The rows below give T cell receptor beta chains drawn from one sample of a study of identical twins. One entry per CDR3 protein results from TCRdb running MiXCR on the 5' RACE reads. The data hold about 480,000 distinct CDR3 sequences, with 12% to 15% observed a single time. These data also formed part of another study, on yellow fever vaccine responses in identical twins.

Sequenced material: CD4+ T cells sorted from blood. The receptor set was obtained from a woman between 18 and 29 years old in good health. Each CDR3 is given with its conserved first and last residue. The D gene is left open where the match is weak. Size tells how often a clone was seen (once, few, many) or the class of an expanded clone, and some rows leave it out.

size: many
V: TRBV10-3
D: TRBD2
J: TRBJ2-1
DNA: TGTGCCATCGGAAGACTAGCGGGAGACGTGGCCTACAATGAGCAGTTCTTC
CDR3: CAIGRLAGDVAYNEQFF

size: few
V: TRBV18
D: TRBD2
J: TRBJ2-1
DNA: TGTGCCAGCTCATCGACTAGCGGGGGAGACAATGAGCAGTTCTTC
CDR3: CASSSTSGGDNEQFF

size: many
V: TRBV5-1
D: NA
J: TRBJ1-1
DNA: TGCGCCAGCAGCTTTAACACTGAAGCTTTCTTT
CDR3: CASSFNTEAFF

size: NA
V: TRBV7-6
D: NA
J: TRBJ2-5
DNA: TGTGCCAGCAGCTCCTTAGCCCCAGGGTGGACCCAGTACTTC
CDR3: CASSSLAPGWTQYF

size: NA
V: TRBV29-1
D: NA
J: TRBJ1-5
DNA: TGCAGCGTTGAATTGGCGCCAGGGAGCAATCAGCCCCAGCATTTT
CDR3: CSVELAPGSNQPQHF

size: many
V: TRBV5-1
D: NA
J: TRBJ1-1
DNA: TGCGCCAGCAGCTCCGGGACCGGTGTCGTGAACACTGAAGCTTTCTTT
CDR3: CASSSGTGVVNTEAFF

size: NA
V: TRBV3-1
D: NA
J: TRBJ2-6
DNA: TGTGCCAGCAGCCACTCTGGCAGGGCGGCCTCTGGGGCCAACGTCCTGACTTTC
CDR3: CASSHSGRAASGANVLTF

size: few
V: TRBV29-1
D: NA
J: TRBJ2-3
DNA: TGCAGCGGTAACAGGTGGAGCACAGATACGCAGTATTTT
CDR3: CSGNRWSTDTQYF

size: NA
V: TRBV7-3
D: NA
J: TRBJ2-2
DNA: TGTGCCAGCAGCTTTGCGGAGGGCGGGGAGCTGTTTTTT
CDR3: CASSFAEGGELFF

size: few
V: TRBV7-8
D: NA
J: TRBJ2-1
DNA: TGTGCCAGCAGCTTAGGAGAAGGGTATGAGCAGTTCTTC
CDR3: CASSLGEGYEQFF

size: NA
V: TRBV12-3/TRBV12-4
D: NA
J: TRBJ1-6
DNA: TGTGCCAGCAGACCGACAGGTCCGGGCTCACCCCTCCACTTT
CDR3: CASRPTGPGSPLHF

size: few
V: TRBV24-1
D: NA
J: TRBJ2-7
DNA: TGTGCCACCAGTGGCGGAACAGGGACGGGGGTCAACGAGCAGTACTTC
CDR3: CATSGGTGTGVNEQYF

size: many
V: TRBV27
D: TRBD1
J: TRBJ1-2
DNA: TGTGCCAGCAGTCAGGGACAGGGGATGGGTGGCTACACCTTC
CDR3: CASSQGQGMGGYTF

size: few
V: TRBV29-1
D: NA
J: TRBJ2-2
DNA: TGCAGCGTTGGCGTAGGCGGGGAGCTGTTTTTT
CDR3: CSVGVGGELFF

size: NA
V: TRBV14
D: TRBD2
J: TRBJ2-1
DNA: TGTGCTAGCAGCCGAGCTAGCGGGGGGGCCCGCAATGAGCAGTTCTTC
CDR3: CASSRASGGARNEQFF